A single TCR beta chain is shown here with its context. What it binds is not known. These data belong to a study of tumor-infiltrating lymphocytes in localized non-small cell lung cancer. Trimming cost V 6 bases and J 0 bases, with 18 bases left between them. Germline CDR1 reads MNHNY; CDR2 reads SVGAGI (reference sequence). The CDR3 has 16 amino acids. The study, taken as a whole, reports: Higher tumor T cell infiltration than in uninvolved lung was supported by TCRbeta sequencing. Different pieces of the same tissue went to different assays, confounding technical variation with intratumor heterogeneity.

Using immunoSEQ multiplex PCR, the repertoire was profiled, and TCRdb retains in-frame clones only, with some absent. The table lists 9,500 to 10,000 clones, around 70% of them singletons, with less than 25% in the top ten. The material sequenced was lung tumor tissue. This chain uses TRBV6-6 with TRBJ2-7, with D perhaps matching TRBD2 (5 bases). This receptor was identified in a human donor with non-small cell lung cancer. The CDR3 DNA reads TGTGCCAGCAGGCGCGCACCCGGACTGTCCTCCTACGAGCAGTACTTC. Translation gives CASRRAPGLSSYEQYF.